One sample yielded the 11 T cell receptor beta chains listed below, sequenced in a study of shared clonotypes between healthy human individuals. Method: immunoSEQ multiplex PCR; TCRdb's copy keeps in-frame clones and lacks some. Altogether under 1,900,000 clones are present, 98% being singletons, with the ten largest covering approximately 0.4%. The sample taken for sequencing was naive CD4+ T cells sorted from blood. The subset here: CD45RA+ positively selected. Receptors were obtained from a man aged 25 to 40 in good health.

The chain employs TRBV6-6 and TRBJ2-5, with no clear D. This CDR3 contains 12 residues. Looked up from germline, CDR1 is MNHNY and CDR2 is SVGAGI (reference sequence). V lost 10 bases and J lost 7, with 16 bases in between. The CDR3 coding sequence is TGTGCCACCAGGCAGTTAATCGGGACCCAGTACTTC. It translates to CATRQLIGTQYF.

V and J are TRBV5-1 and TRBJ2-1, with 7 bases aligning to TRBD2. The CDR3 spans 15 residues. Germline-derived CDR1 and CDR2 are SGHRS and YFSETQ. V lost 0 bases, J lost 5 bases, and 5 bases stayed unmatched. CDR3 in amino acids: CASSLGGSSDNEQFF. CDR3 coding DNA: TGCGCCAGCAGCTTGGGCGGGAGTTCGGACAATGAGCAGTTCTTC.

The table lists this clone with a count of one. The chain recombines TRBV5-6 with TRBJ2-5; D gene ambiguous. Germline V gene data show CDR1 as SGHDT and CDR2 as YYEEEE. The CDR3 has 16 amino acids. The germline V and J ends were trimmed by 0 bases and 2 bases, with 14 bases remaining between them. The CDR3: CASSLVVLMRQETQYF. The CDR3 DNA reads TGTGCCAGCAGCTTGGTAGTTTTGATGCGACAAGAGACCCAGTACTTC.

CDR3 bases: TGTGCCAGCAATCACGGGGCAGCGGATGCAGCGGCCTACGAGCAGTACTTC. Encoded protein: CASNHGAADAAAYEQYF. V gene TRBV6-8 combines with J gene TRBJ2-7, with D possibly called TRBD1 or TRBD2 (5 bases each). From germline, CDR1 is MNHGY and CDR2 SAAAGT. This CDR3 is 17 amino acids long. The V and J ends lost 7 bases and 2 bases respectively, with 24 bases between them.

The chain has TRBV19 and TRBJ1-5; D may be TRBD1 (5 bases). Germline assignment: CDR1 LNHDA and CDR2 SQIVND (reference sequence). CDR3 size: 13 residues. Trimming left V 5 bases short and J 5 bases short, with 10 bases between. The CDR3 protein is CASSQGTYQPQHF. CDR3 bases: TGTGCCAGTAGTCAGGGAACATATCAGCCCCAGCATTTT.

The CDR3 nucleotides are TGTGCCAGCAGGTCAACCGGGACTAGCGGGAGAAATGAGCAGTTCTTC. Its protein is CASRSTGTSGRNEQFF. The chain combines TRBV7-9 with TRBJ2-1; the match to TRBD2 covers 14 bases. The CDR3 runs to 16 residues. Germline-derived CDR1 and CDR2 are SEHNR and FQNEAQ (reference sequence). Trimming removed 6 bases from V and 7 bases from J; junction bases left unmatched: 8.

The chain recombines TRBV27 with TRBJ2-2; 8 bases agree with TRBD2. J gave up 3 bases and V 5 bases, and 2 bases lay outside the gene matches. Germline V gene data show CDR1 as MNHEY and CDR2 as SMNVEV (reference sequence). The CDR3 is made up of 14 amino acids. CDR3 sequence reads: CASSTSGYTGELFF. Written as DNA, the CDR3 is TGTGCCAGCAGTACTAGCGGTTACACCGGGGAGCTGTTTTTT.

V and J are TRBV11-3 and TRBJ2-3; 7 nucleotides match TRBD1. From germline, CDR1 is SGHNT and CDR2 YENEEA. Unmatched junction bases numbered 3, after V lost 2 bases and J lost 1 base. The CDR3 consists of 15 residues. The CDR3 sequence: CASSLRGLGTDTQYF. In DNA form, the CDR3 reads TGTGCCAGCAGCTTAAGGGGGCTGGGCACAGATACGCAGTATTTT.

V and J are TRBV28 and TRBJ2-3, with 13 bases aligning to TRBD2. This CDR3 contains 16 residues. The V gene's germline CDR1 is MDHEN and CDR2 SYDVKM. Unmatched junction bases numbered 7, after V lost 3 bases and J lost 7 bases. The CDR3 protein is CASSLGLAGIHNTQYF. The CDR3 nucleotides read TGTGCCAGCAGTTTGGGACTAGCGGGGATCCATAATACGCAGTATTTT.

The V call is TRBV5-1, the J call TRBJ2-7; D might be TRBD1 (5 bases). V dropped 3 bases and J dropped 3 bases, with 13 bases sitting between them. Germline loops: CDR1 SGHRS, CDR2 YFSETQ. There are 14 residues in the CDR3. The CDR3 sequence: CASSSKPDSYEQYF. The CDR3 bases are TGCGCCAGCAGCTCAAAACCCGACAGCTACGAGCAGTACTTC.

The chain recombines TRBV10-3 with TRBJ2-2, with TRBD1 identical over 10 bases. CDR3 length equals 15 residues. V lost 6 bases, J lost 0 bases, and 1 base stayed unmatched. Germline V CDR1 and CDR2: ENHRY, SYGVKD. The CDR3 is CAIRDRGSNTGELFF. The CDR3, as DNA: TGTGCCATCAGGGACAGGGGGTCGAACACCGGGGAGCTGTTTTTT.